These 12 T cell receptor beta chains were all obtained from the same sample, sequenced in a study of shared clonotypes between healthy human individuals. The table came from immunoSEQ multiplex PCR; TCRdb's copy has only in-frame clones and leaves some out. Of some 2.1 million clones in the sample, about 94% were seen once. Naive CD8 cells comprised CD45RO-negative, CCR7-positively selected cells, excluding terminally differentiated effector memory CD45RA+ cells. Sequencing input: naive CD8+ T cells from PBMCs. The receptor source for this set is a young man in good health. Some clones in this sample may be carry-over from other donors' samples.

This clone came up once. The chain combines TRBV7-9 with TRBJ1-1; 7 bases align to TRBD1. Germline CDR1 and CDR2: SEHNR and FQNEAQ (reference sequence). The V gene end was trimmed by 4 bases and the J gene end by 7 bases; junction bases not matched to a gene: 9. The CDR3 runs 14 residues. The CDR3 is CASSSGTAPIEAFF. The CDR3 DNA is TGTGCCAGCAGCTCCGGGACAGCCCCAATTGAAGCTTTCTTT.

The J gene is TRBJ1-2, the V gene TRBV9; weak D call: TRBD1 (6 bases). Germline lookup yields CDR1 SGDLS and CDR2 YYNGEE. V gave up 3 bases and J gave up 8 bases, with 20 bases separating them. The CDR3 runs 15 residues. CDR3 DNA sequence: TGTGCCAGCAGCGGACCCCTATGGCAGGGGCACGGCTACACCTTC. Protein product: CASSGPLWQGHGYTF. Based on the CDR3 plus reference TRBV9 and TRBJ1-2, the full variable domain is DSGVTQTPKHLITATGQRVTLRCSPRSGDLSVYWYQQSLDQGLQFLIQYYNGEERAKGNILERFSAQQFPDLHSELNLSSLELGDSALYFCASSGPLWQGHGYTFGSGTRLTVV.

The chain links TRBV7-4 to TRBJ2-3; D tentatively fits TRBD1 or TRBD2 (5 bases each). The germline gives CDR1 SGHVT, CDR2 SQSDAQ. The CDR3 has 15 amino acids. Trimming removed 5 bases at V and 2 bases at J, with 14 bases between. The CDR3: CASSAGTFSTDTQYF. In nucleotides, the CDR3 is TGTGCCAGCAGCGCAGGGACCTTTTCCACAGATACGCAGTATTTT.

The chain recombines TRBV7-9 with TRBJ2-1; D is possibly TRBD2 (6 bases). This CDR3 comprises 13 residues. CDR1 and CDR2 (germline): SEHNR, FQNEAQ (reference sequence). The ends were cut back, 9 bases at V and 1 base at J, with 10 bases in the middle. Here the CDR3 DNA reads TGTGCCAGTGGCGGGAAATCCTACAATGAGCAGTTCTTC. Translating it yields CASGGKSYNEQFF.

The genes are TRBV5-6 and TRBJ2-1; D perhaps matches TRBD1 (5 bases). V lost 1 base to trimming and J lost 3 bases, with 17 bases between them. Germline V gene lookup returns CDR1 SGHDT and CDR2 YYEEEE. The CDR3 is 17 amino acids. The CDR3 region is CASSLMGPVGVYNEQFF. The CDR3 coding sequence is TGTGCCAGCAGCTTGATGGGCCCCGTAGGGGTCTACAATGAGCAGTTCTTC. Together with reference TRBV5-6 and TRBJ2-1, the CDR3 gives the full variable domain: DAGVTQSPTHLIKTRGQQVTLRCSPKSGHDTVSWYQQALGQGPQFIFQYYEEEERQRGNFPDRFSGHQFPNYSSELNVNALLLGDSALYLCASSLMGPVGVYNEQFFGPGTRLTVL.

This clone has only one observation. The chain combines TRBV27 with TRBJ2-1, with 9 bases matching TRBD2. This CDR3 comprises 13 residues. Germline CDR1 MNHEY, CDR2 SMNVEV (reference sequence). The V gene end was trimmed by 2 bases and the J gene end by 12 bases; junction bases not matched to a gene: 5. The CDR3 loop reads CASSLVAGVAQFF. DNA for the CDR3: TGTGCCAGCAGTTTAGTAGCGGGAGTTGCGCAGTTCTTC.

The chain recombines TRBV10-3 with TRBJ2-7; 9 bases map to TRBD1. The CDR3 length is 16 residues. Germline V lookup: CDR1 ENHRY, CDR2 SYGVKD. V shed 3 bases and J 3 bases; nucleotides not matched to a gene: 9. The CDR3 DNA reads as TGTGCCATCAGTGACCATTTCGAGACAGGGGGCTACGAGCAGTACTTC. Its translation: CAISDHFETGGYEQYF.

The rearrangement uses TRBV30 and TRBJ1-2; D unclear. V lost 5 bases and J lost 1, with 2 bases in between. The length of the CDR3 is 10 residues. Germline assignment: CDR1 GTSNPN and CDR2 SVGIG (reference sequence). The CDR3 DNA is TGTGCCTGGGATAACTATGGCTACACCTTC. It translates to CAWDNYGYTF.

Turning to this clone: This specimen includes other DNA sequences encoding the same CDR3. This chain links TRBV14 with TRBJ2-1; 11 bases align to TRBD2. The germline V gene encodes CDR1 SGHDN and CDR2 FVKESK. The CDR3 sequence is 15 residues long. V gave up 4 bases and J gave up 7 bases; unmatched junction bases: 6. CDR3 in DNA: TGTGCCAGCAGCCTCCTAGCGGGAGGCGGTAATGAGCAGTTCTTC. Protein sequence: CASSLLAGGGNEQFF. Drawing the rest from reference TRBV14 and TRBJ2-1, the complete variable domain is EAGVTQFPSHSVIEKGQTVTLRCDPISGHDNLYWYRRVMGKEIKFLLHFVKESKQDESGMPNNRFLAERTGGTYSTLKVQPAELEDSGVYFCASSLLAGGGNEQFFGPGTRLTVL.

The chain is built from TRBV27 and TRBJ2-7, with 7 bases identical to TRBD2. CDR3 size: 14 residues. Germline-derived CDR1 and CDR2 are MNHEY and SMNVEV (reference sequence). V was pared by 2 bases and J by 6 bases, with 7 bases of the junction left unmatched. The chain's CDR3 is CASSLLPPSGEQYF. The CDR3 DNA reads TGTGCCAGCAGTTTACTCCCACCTAGCGGCGAGCAGTACTTC.

This chain links TRBV28 with TRBJ2-1, with D tentatively TRBD2 (6 bases). The CDR3 consists of 14 residues. Germline loops: CDR1 MDHEN, CDR2 SYDVKM. V dropped 5 bases and J dropped 4 bases, with 12 bases sitting between them. Written as DNA, the CDR3 is TGTGCCAGCAGTCCGGGACTCCAATACAATGAGCAGTTCTTC. Amino acids: CASSPGLQYNEQFF.

The chain has TRBV19 and TRBJ1-4, with D tentatively TRBD1 (6 bases). The germline gives CDR1 LNHDA, CDR2 SQIVND (reference sequence). V was clipped by 6 bases and J by 10 bases, with 12 bases between them. The CDR3 totals 12 residues. CDR3 sequence: CASRGGVGKLFF. As DNA, the CDR3 is TGTGCCAGTAGAGGGGGAGTGGGAAAACTGTTTTTT.